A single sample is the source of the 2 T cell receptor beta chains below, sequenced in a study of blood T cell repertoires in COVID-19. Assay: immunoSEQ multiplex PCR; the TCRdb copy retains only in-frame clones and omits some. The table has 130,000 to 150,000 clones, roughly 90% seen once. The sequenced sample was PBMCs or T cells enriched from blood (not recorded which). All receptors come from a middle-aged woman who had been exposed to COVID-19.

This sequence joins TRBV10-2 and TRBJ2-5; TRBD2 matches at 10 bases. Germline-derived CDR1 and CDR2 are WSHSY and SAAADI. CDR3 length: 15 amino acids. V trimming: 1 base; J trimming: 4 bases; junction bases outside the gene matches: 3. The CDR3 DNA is TGCGCCAGCAGTGAGTTAGCGGGGGGCACAGAGACCCAGTACTTC. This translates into CASSELAGGTETQYF.

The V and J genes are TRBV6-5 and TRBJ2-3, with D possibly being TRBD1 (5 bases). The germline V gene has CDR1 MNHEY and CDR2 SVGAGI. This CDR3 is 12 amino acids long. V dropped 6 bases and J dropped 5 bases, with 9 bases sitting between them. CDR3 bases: TGTGCCAGCAGGGCAGGGAAAGATACGCAGTATTTT. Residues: CASRAGKDTQYF.